The next 27 T cell receptor beta chains were all read from a single sample in a study of blood T cells in healthy people across ages. The use of a sample-barcoded 5' primer and a J-beta primer mix characterized a second PCR of roughly 6 to 12 cycles. MiXCR was run by TCRdb on the 5' RACE reads, yielding one entry per CDR3 protein. The table shows 600,000 to 800,000 distinct CDR3 sequences, with roughly 20% occurring only once. The sequenced sample consisted of blood. Receptors were obtained from a man between 70 and 80 years old in good health.

The chain couples TRBV27 to TRBJ2-5; TRBD1 matches 9 bases. The CDR3 sequence is 16 residues long. CDR1 and CDR2 from the germline V gene are MNHEY and SMNVEV (reference sequence). The J segment lost 2 bases and the V segment lost 5 bases, leaving 9 bases of the junction unmatched. The CDR3 sequence is CASSPKQDRGQETQYF. In nucleotides, the CDR3 is TGTGCCAGCAGTCCGAAGCAGGACAGGGGTCAAGAGACCCAGTACTTC.

V is TRBV20-1 and J is TRBJ2-5; tentative D call: TRBD1 (6 bases). Matching the DNA end better, TRBJ2-1 makes the J call doubtful. Germline lookup yields CDR1 DFQATT and CDR2 SNEGSKA (reference sequence). The CDR3 totals 11 residues. CDR3 sequence reads: CSAPQGSRQFF. In DNA form, the CDR3 reads TGCAGTGCTCCACAGGGTTCCCGGCAGTTCTTC.

CDR3 protein: CASSPHRAYNEQFF. CDR3 sequence (DNA): TGTGCCAGCAGCCCCCATCGGGCTTACAATGAGCAGTTCTTC. The V gene is TRBV3-1, the J gene TRBJ2-1; D gene unclear. Trimming left V 4 bases short and J 4 bases short, with 11 bases between. The CDR3 loop spans 14 amino acids. CDR1 is LGHDT and CDR2 is YNNKEL in the germline V gene (reference sequence).

As concerns this clonotype: Given a much more abundant clone one base away, this may be a read error. V gene TRBV5-1 combines with J gene TRBJ2-1; D remains unclear. Germline V lookup: CDR1 SGHRS, CDR2 YFSETQ. CDR3 length: 14 amino acids. V was clipped by 4 bases and J by 7 bases, with 15 bases between them. This CDR3 is CASSDPESQNEQFF. CDR3 nucleotide sequence: TGCGCCAGCAGCGACCCGGAATCTCAAAATGAGCAGTTCTTC.

This clonotype has a single count. V usage is TRBV6-1 and J usage is TRBJ1-5; 7 bases line up with TRBD1. Germline V CDR1 and CDR2: MNHNS, SASEGT. V was clipped by 3 bases and J by 3 bases; unmatched bases: 2. There are 14 residues in the CDR3. CDR3 sequence reads: CASSEGQINQPQHF. The CDR3 DNA follows: TGTGCCAGCAGTGAGGGACAGATCAATCAGCCCCAGCATTTT.

This clonotype came up a few times. The CDR3 spells CASGGQGASYNEQFF. CDR3 DNA sequence: TGCGCCAGCGGGGGCCAGGGGGCCTCCTACAATGAGCAGTTCTTC. The rearrangement uses TRBV5-1 and TRBJ2-1; TRBD1 matches at 8 bases. Germline assignment: CDR1 SGHRS and CDR2 YFSETQ. J gave up 0 bases and V 7 bases, and 6 bases lay outside the gene matches. This CDR3 is built from 15 residues.

This chain joins TRBV20-1 and TRBJ2-5; 8 bases line up with TRBD1. The CDR3 is made up of 15 amino acids. V was pared by 2 bases and J by 6 bases, with 11 bases of the junction left unmatched. Germline loops: CDR1 DFQATT, CDR2 SNEGSKA (reference sequence). The CDR3 here is CSARLQGDSGKTQYF. The CDR3 DNA reads TGCAGTGCTAGATTACAGGGGGATTCAGGAAAGACCCAGTACTTC.

This sequence joins TRBV5-1 and TRBJ2-3; D is unresolved. Germline V CDR1 and CDR2: SGHRS, YFSETQ. V was pared by 0 bases and J by 0 bases, with 8 bases between. This CDR3 contains 15 residues. This chain's CDR3 is CASSLEAISTDTQYF. The CDR3 DNA reads as TGCGCCAGCAGCTTGGAGGCCATTAGCACAGATACGCAGTATTTT.

In its sample, this clonotype was seen a few times. The chain couples TRBV12-5 to TRBJ1-5; no firm D call. Germline CDR1 reads LGHNT; CDR2 reads FRNRAP. Trimming pared 10 bases from V and 9 bases from J, leaving 7 bases between. This CDR3 has 9 residues. The DNA for the CDR3 is TGTGCTACCGGCGCGCCCCAGCATTTT. Amino acids: CATGAPQHF.

This clonotype was observed a few times. V gene TRBV29-1 combines with J gene TRBJ1-2; tentative D call: TRBD1 (5 bases). Germline CDR1 is SQVTM and CDR2 is ANQGSEA. V was pared by 2 bases and J by 5 bases, with 9 bases between. CDR3 length equals 12 residues. The CDR3 is CSVEKGPYGYTF. The CDR3 DNA follows: TGCAGCGTTGAAAAGGGACCTTATGGCTACACCTTC.

The chain couples TRBV20-1 to TRBJ2-5; D gene uncertain. The CDR3 has 12 residues. The germline V and J ends were trimmed by 3 bases and 3 bases, with 8 bases remaining between them. Germline assignment: CDR1 DFQATT and CDR2 SNEGSKA (reference sequence). CDR3 residues: CSARSSKETQYF. The CDR3 DNA reads as TGCAGTGCTAGGAGCAGTAAAGAGACCCAGTACTTC.

This sequence joins TRBV19 and TRBJ2-5; 11 positions match TRBD2. This CDR3 has 16 amino acids. CDR1 is LNHDA and CDR2 is SQIVND in the germline V gene (reference sequence). V was pared by 10 bases and J by 3 bases, with 13 bases of the junction left unmatched. Here the CDR3 DNA reads TGTGCCACAAAGGAAGGCCGACTAGCGGGAAAAGAGACCCAGTACTTC. The encoded protein is CATKEGRLAGKETQYF.

The chain has TRBV5-1 and TRBJ2-5; 9 bases are shared with TRBD1. CDR3 length: 17 amino acids. CDR1 SGHRS and CDR2 YFSETQ come from the germline V gene. V was clipped by 3 bases and J by 2 bases; unmatched bases: 11. The CDR3 spells CASSSGQGSPKQETQYF. CDR3 nucleotide sequence: TGCGCCAGCAGCTCGGGACAGGGAAGCCCGAAACAAGAGACCCAGTACTTC.

This clonotype was seen a few times. The rearrangement links TRBV7-8 to TRBJ2-5; D assignment may be TRBD1 or TRBD2 (5 bases each). Germline V gene lookup returns CDR1 SGHVS and CDR2 FQNEAQ. The CDR3 spans 14 residues. V was pared by 2 bases and J by 2 bases, with 9 bases between. CDR3 in amino acids: CASSLLGRQETQYF. The CDR3, as DNA: TGTGCCAGCAGCTTATTGGGACGGCAAGAGACCCAGTACTTC.

The chain employs TRBV12-3 or TRBV12-4 and TRBJ2-5; D is uncertain. The J call is uncertain, as TRBJ2-7 better fits the DNA end. The CDR3 has 15 amino acids. The CDR3 protein is CASSLVDGQFDEQYF. CDR3 in DNA: TGTGCCAGCAGTTTAGTGGATGGGCAGTTCGACGAGCAGTACTTC.

In this sample, this clonotype turned up a few times. The chain couples TRBV7-6 to TRBJ2-5; 7 bases are a match to TRBD1. This CDR3 comprises 15 residues. The ends lost 5 bases at V and 1 base at J; junction bases unmatched: 7. The germline CDR1 and CDR2 sequences are SGHVS and FNYEAQ. CDR3 nucleotide sequence: TGTGCCAGCAGCACGGGACAGACCCTCCAAGAGACCCAGTACTTC. Its protein product is CASSTGQTLQETQYF.

To note about this clonotype: At one end the junction does not follow the germline gene, possibly because of a read error. The chain employs TRBV6-5 and TRBJ2-5; D gene unclear. The germline V gene has CDR1 MNHEY and CDR2 SVGAGI. The CDR3 totals 15 residues. CDR3 loop: CASSYSNWAQETRYF. CDR3 nucleotide sequence: TGTGCCAGCAGTTACTCGAATTGGGCCCAGGAGACCCGGTACTTC.

Concerning this clonotype: One junction end disagrees with the germline gene, perhaps due to a read error. This chain uses TRBV7-7 with TRBJ2-5; weak D call: TRBD1 (5 bases). Germline V gene sequence: CDR1 SSHAT, CDR2 FNYEAQ (reference sequence). The CDR3 contains 15 residues. CDR3 in DNA: TGTGCTAGCAGCTTAGCTGCCAGGGCCGGGGAGACCCAGTACTTC. Protein: CASSLAARAGETQYF. The variable domain in full, with the rest retrieved from reference TRBV7-7 and TRBJ2-5, is GAGVSQSPRYKVTKRGQDVTLRCDPISSHATLYWYQQALGQGPEFLTYFNYEAQPDKSGLPSDRFSAERPEGSISTLTIQRTEQRDSAMYRCASSLAARAGETQYFGPGTRLLVL.

This clonotype occurred a few times. The CDR3 sequence: CASSQTGTNYGYTF. DNA of the CDR3: TGTGCCAGCAGCCAGACAGGGACTAACTATGGCTACACCTTC. This sequence joins TRBV12-3 or TRBV12-4 and TRBJ1-2; 7 bases agree with TRBD1. This CDR3 spans 14 amino acids. The ends lost 6 bases at V and 0 bases at J; junction bases unmatched: 4.

This clonotype was seen only a few times. The chain uses TRBV18 and TRBJ2-5; D might be TRBD2 (5 bases). The J call may not be correct, given that the DNA end is closer to TRBJ2-7. CDR3 length: 15 residues. Germline CDR1 KGHSH, CDR2 LQKENI. CDR3 bases: TGTGCCAGCTCACTTTCAATTGGAGGTTTAGACGAGCAGTACTTC. It specifies CASSLSIGGLDEQYF.

This clonotype has only a few counts. This chain uses TRBV20-1 with TRBJ2-7; the match to TRBD1 covers 9 bases. V was clipped by 4 bases and J by 4 bases; unmatched bases: 11. This CDR3 spans 15 amino acids. CDR1 and CDR2 (germline): DFQATT, SNEGSKA (reference sequence). The CDR3 region has the DNA TGCAGTGCTATCACCGGGACAGGGAAGGGATACGAGCAGTACTTC. The encoded protein is CSAITGTGKGYEQYF.

As concerns this clonotype: A much larger clone is a single base away; this may be a read error. The gene calls are TRBV12-3 or TRBV12-4 and TRBJ2-1; D possibly uses TRBD1 or TRBD2 (5 bases each). V was pared by 6 bases and J by 1 base, with 10 bases between. The CDR3 extends over 14 amino acids. The CDR3 DNA reads TGTGCCAGCAGCCGGGACGCATCCTACAATGAGCAGTTCTTC. Its translation: CASSRDASYNEQFF.

This chain uses TRBV24-1 with TRBJ2-4, with D perhaps TRBD2 (6 bases). Trimming took off 3 bases at V and 0 bases at J, with 14 bases between the two ends. The CDR3 runs to 17 residues. Germline lookup yields CDR1 KGHDR and CDR2 SFDVKD. DNA of the CDR3: TGTGCCACCAGTGATGCCGGGACTGGGGTAGCCAAAAACATTCAGTACTTC. Residues: CATSDAGTGVAKNIQYF.

V and J are TRBV10-3 and TRBJ1-5, with a weak D call TRBD1 (6 bases). CDR1 ENHRY and CDR2 SYGVKD come from the germline V gene. The ends were cut back, 6 bases at V and 3 bases at J, with 9 bases in the middle. This CDR3 has 13 residues. DNA for the CDR3: TGTGCCATCAGCCGGGACAACAATCAGCCCCAGCATTTT. It encodes CAISRDNNQPQHF.

Only a few counts were recorded for this clonotype. The gene calls are TRBV5-6 and TRBJ1-2, with D hard to call. There are 13 residues in the CDR3. The germline V and J ends were trimmed by 1 base and 0 bases, with 4 bases remaining between them. Germline V CDR1 and CDR2: SGHDT, YYEEEE. Written as DNA, the CDR3 is TGTGCCAGCAGCTTGCAGACTAACTATGGCTACACCTTC. It is translated as CASSLQTNYGYTF.

The rearrangement links TRBV11-2 to TRBJ2-5; 10 nucleotides agree with TRBD1. With V trimmed by 5 bases and J by 2 bases, 8 bases remained unmatched. This CDR3 has 16 residues. The germline V gene has CDR1 SGHAT and CDR2 FQNNGV. CDR3 amino acids: CASSQTGTGVQETQYF. The DNA of the CDR3 is TGTGCCAGCAGCCAAACCGGGACAGGGGTTCAAGAGACCCAGTACTTC.

This clonotype was seen ten or more times. Relative to the germline gene, one junction end is altered; a read error may explain this. This chain uses TRBV7-7 with TRBJ2-5; 7 bases match TRBD1. Germline CDR1 and CDR2: SSHAT and FNYEAQ (reference sequence). This CDR3 is 14 amino acids long. The CDR3 loop reads CASSLDRVQETQYF. The CDR3 DNA reads TGTGCTAGCAGCTTAGACAGGGTTCAAGAGACCCAGTACTTC.